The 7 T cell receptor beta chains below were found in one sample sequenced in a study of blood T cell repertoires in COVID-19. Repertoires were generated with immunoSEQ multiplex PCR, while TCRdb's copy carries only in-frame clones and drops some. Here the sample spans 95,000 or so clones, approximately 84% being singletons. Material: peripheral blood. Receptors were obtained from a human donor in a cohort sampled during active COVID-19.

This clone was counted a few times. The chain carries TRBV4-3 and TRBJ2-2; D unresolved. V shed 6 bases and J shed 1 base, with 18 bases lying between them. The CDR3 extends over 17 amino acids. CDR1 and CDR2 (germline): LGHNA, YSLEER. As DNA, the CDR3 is TGCGCCAGCAGGCTAGACCCCCCTCCCCTGAACACCGGGGAGCTGTTTTTT. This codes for CASRLDPPPLNTGELFF.

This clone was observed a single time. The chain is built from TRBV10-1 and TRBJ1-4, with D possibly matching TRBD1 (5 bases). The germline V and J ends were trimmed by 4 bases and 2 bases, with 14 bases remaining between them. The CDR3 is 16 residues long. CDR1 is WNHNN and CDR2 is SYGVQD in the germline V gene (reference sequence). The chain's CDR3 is CASSVDTPGTNEKLFF. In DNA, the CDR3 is TGCGCCAGCAGTGTGGACACACCAGGGACTAATGAAAAACTGTTTTTT.

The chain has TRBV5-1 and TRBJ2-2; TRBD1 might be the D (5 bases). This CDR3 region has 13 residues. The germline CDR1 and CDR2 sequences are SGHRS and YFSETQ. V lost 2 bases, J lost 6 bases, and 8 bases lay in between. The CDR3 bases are TGCGCCAGCAGCTTCGGACAAGCCGGGGAGCTGTTTTTT. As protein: CASSFGQAGELFF.

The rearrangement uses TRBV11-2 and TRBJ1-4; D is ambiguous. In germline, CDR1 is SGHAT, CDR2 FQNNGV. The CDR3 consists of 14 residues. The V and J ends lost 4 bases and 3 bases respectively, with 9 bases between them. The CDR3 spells CASSSVVPNEKLFF. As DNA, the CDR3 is TGTGCCAGCAGCTCTGTTGTCCCTAATGAAAAACTGTTTTTT.

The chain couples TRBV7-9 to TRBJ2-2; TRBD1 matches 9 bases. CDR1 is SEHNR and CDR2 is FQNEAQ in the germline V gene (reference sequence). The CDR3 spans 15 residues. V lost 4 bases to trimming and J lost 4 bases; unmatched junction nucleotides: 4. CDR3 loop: CASSWGQGPTGELFF. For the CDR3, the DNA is TGTGCCAGCAGCTGGGGACAGGGCCCCACCGGGGAGCTGTTTTTT.

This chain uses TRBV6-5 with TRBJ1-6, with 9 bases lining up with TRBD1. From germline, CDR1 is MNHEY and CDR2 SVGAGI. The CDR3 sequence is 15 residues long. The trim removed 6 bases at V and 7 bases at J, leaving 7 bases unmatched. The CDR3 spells CASRYGTGRNSPLHF. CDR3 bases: TGTGCCAGCAGATACGGGACAGGGAGGAATTCACCCCTCCACTTT.

CDR3 sequence: CASSDGSGLAGDYEQYF. The CDR3 DNA sequence: TGTGCCAGCAGCGACGGTTCGGGACTAGCGGGGGACTACGAGCAGTACTTC. This chain uses TRBV9 with TRBJ2-7; 14 nucleotides line up with TRBD2. This CDR3 has 17 amino acids. V lost 3 bases to trimming and J lost 3 bases; unmatched junction nucleotides: 8. CDR1 SGDLS and CDR2 YYNGEE come from the germline V gene.